The clone carrying this T cell receptor beta chain turned up a few times. Its antigen is currently unknown. TCRdb re-called the 5' RACE reads with MiXCR, one entry per CDR3 protein. The sample yields 250,000 to 300,000 distinct CDR3 sequences, around 15% seen once. V gave up 6 bases and J gave up 0 bases; unmatched junction bases: 10. CDR3 length: 18 amino acids. Per the germline V gene, CDR1 is MGHDK and CDR2 is SYGVNS. The data were obtained in a study of T-cell memory formation after mild COVID-19. Points from the study as a whole: Contracting clones, day 15 to 85, had balanced CD4/CD8, and later expanders favored CD4+.

The rearrangement joins TRBV25-1 to TRBJ2-6; 8 bases are a match to TRBD1. The clonotype originates from a man between 18 and 29 years old who had mild COVID-19 (a few samples of this study predate the infection). Cell type and time point are not known. The sample consisted of PBMCs or a T cell subset sorted from them (not recorded which). This CDR3 is CASSHRTGRSSGANVLTF. As DNA, the CDR3 is TGTGCCAGCAGCCATAGGACAGGGCGATCCTCTGGGGCCAACGTCCTGACTTTC.